This T cell receptor beta chain comes out of a study of OX40 agonist ivuxolimab in advanced cancers. Profiled with immunoSEQ multiplex PCR; TCRdb holds only in-frame clones, not every one. The data contain 71,000 or so clones, approximately 86% of them singletons. V lost 2 bases to trimming and J lost 6 bases, with 16 bases between them. This CDR3 has 16 residues. Germline CDR1 and CDR2: MNHEY and SVGAGI. This receptor was identified in an adult with an advanced solid tumor such as melanoma, head and neck, liver or kidney cancer. Sequenced here: CD4+ or CD8+ T cells sorted from blood, sampled in a trial of the OX40 agonist ivuxolimab. V usage is TRBV6-5 and J usage is TRBJ2-2, with D perhaps matching TRBD1 or TRBD2 (6 bases each). In DNA form, the CDR3 reads TGTGCCAGCAGTTACCAGATGTGGGGGGCCTCCGGGGAGCTGTTTTTT. Translation gives CASSYQMWGASGELFF.